This T cell receptor beta chain was documented in a study of blood T cell repertoires in COVID-19. Study background: Samples taken during acute and convalescent COVID-19 were collected in the United States, Italy and Spain.

This CDR3 comprises 14 residues. With 1 base removed from V and 4 bases from J, the gap between germline ends came to 8 bases. Looked up from germline, CDR1 is LGHDT and CDR2 is YNNKEL (reference sequence). Original processing methods: Estimation of nucleated cell counts relied on the amplification of reference gene primers. Produced via immunoSEQ multiplex PCR; TCRdb's table is partial and in-frame only. That table supplies the V and J calls and clone size; D and trimming were determined from the DNA. Altogether roughly 76,000 clones are present, around 70% being singletons, with the ten largest covering around 21%.

The chain carries TRBV3-1 (or the pseudogene TRBV3-2) and TRBJ1-3; D not resolved. The TCR originated in a man in his 70s with acute or convalescent COVID-19. The sequenced sample was peripheral blood. Here the CDR3 reads CASSQGGLGNTIYF. CDR3 nucleotides: TGTGCCAGCAGCCAAGGAGGGTTGGGAAACACCATATATTTT.